This paragraph covers one T cell receptor beta chain sequence. Its antigen remains unidentified. The data were obtained in a study of cytomegalovirus exposure and HLA in healthy donors. Notes on the study in general: In terms of immune exposure information, only CMV serostatus was available. It was likely that a cluster of highly shared sequence variants was a sequencing artifact. Excluded: some indistinguishable V segments such as TRBV6-2 and TRBV6-3. In a later analysis, V- and J-gene trimming of beta chains associated with a DCLRE1C missense variant, replicated independently.

Trimming removed 7 bases at V and 8 bases at J, with 20 bases between. CDR1 is MNHNY and CDR2 is SVGAGI in the germline V gene (reference sequence). The CDR3 is made up of 15 amino acids. The study ran its PCR with 60 Vbeta and 13 Jbeta primers. The repertoire was sequenced with immunoSEQ multiplex PCR; TCRdb's copy has only in-frame clones and lacks some. Of 150,000 to 200,000 clones in the sample, around 79% are singletons; the top ten hold around 0.96%. Sequencing was carried out using PBMCs. This rearrangement joins TRBV6-6 to TRBJ1-4; weak D call: TRBD1 (6 bases). The source is a woman in her 50s in good health and CMV-seropositive. As DNA, the CDR3 is TGTGCCAGCATTTCCAGTAGGACAGATGTAGAAAAACTGTTTTTT. Translated, it gives CASISSRTDVEKLFF.